The source of this T cell receptor beta chain is a study of blood T cell repertoires in COVID-19. Across the study: T cells, B-cell-depleted T cells, or PBMCs supplied cDNA or gDNA.

Individuals aged about 18 to 90 years were recruited from 24 US areas. Cohorts were determined from participant-reported clinical history. Per the authors' pipeline: Amplifying reference gene primers gave estimates of nucleated cell counts. Profiled with immunoSEQ multiplex PCR; TCRdb holds only in-frame clones, not every one. V, J and clone size were drawn from that table, and D and trimming were deduced from the DNA. The repertoire has fewer than 500,000 clones, approximately 90% of them found once; the top ten carry under 2%. The CDR3 is 14 amino acids. From germline, CDR1 is SGHDN and CDR2 FVKESK. V shed 0 bases and J 4 bases; nucleotides not matched to a gene: 3.

Source material: PBMCs or T cells enriched from blood (not recorded which). The TCR comes from a woman aged 18-29 years with acute COVID-19. The chain has TRBV14 and TRBJ2-7; 7 positions agree with TRBD1. CDR3 region: CASSQERTGYEQYF. In DNA, the CDR3 is TGTGCCAGCAGCCAAGAGAGGACAGGATACGAGCAGTACTTC.